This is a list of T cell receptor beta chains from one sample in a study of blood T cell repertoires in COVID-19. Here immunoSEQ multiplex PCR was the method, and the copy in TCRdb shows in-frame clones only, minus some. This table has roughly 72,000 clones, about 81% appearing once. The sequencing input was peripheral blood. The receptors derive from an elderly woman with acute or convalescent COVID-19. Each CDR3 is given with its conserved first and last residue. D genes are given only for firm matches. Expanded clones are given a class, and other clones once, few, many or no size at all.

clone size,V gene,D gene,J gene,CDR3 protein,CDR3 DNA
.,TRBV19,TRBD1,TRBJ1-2,CASSMGQATRYGYTF,TGTGCCAGTAGTATGGGACAGGCCACCCGATATGGCTACACCTTC
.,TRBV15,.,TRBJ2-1,CATSRDTGPGNEQFF,TGTGCCACCAGCAGAGATACAGGACCGGGCAATGAGCAGTTCTTC
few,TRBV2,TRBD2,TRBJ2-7,CASSSRAGGGSYEQYF,TGTGCCAGCAGTTCCCGGGCCGGGGGGGGAAGCTACGAGCAGTACTTC
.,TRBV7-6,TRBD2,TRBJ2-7,CASSPRLALSYEQYF,TGTGCCAGCAGCCCCAGACTAGCACTATCCTACGAGCAGTACTTC
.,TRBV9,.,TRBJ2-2,CASSERPESPNTGELFF,TGTGCCAGCAGCGAGCGACCCGAATCCCCGAACACCGGGGAGCTGTTTTTT
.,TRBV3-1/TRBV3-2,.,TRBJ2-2,CASSQGTGFEELFF,TGTGCCAGCAGCCAAGGGACTGGGTTTGAGGAGCTGTTTTTT
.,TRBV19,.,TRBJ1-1,CASSIWLGGTEAFF,TGTGCCAGTAGTATATGGCTAGGGGGCACTGAAGCTTTCTTT
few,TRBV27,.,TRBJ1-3,CASSFTGTSGNTIYF,TGTGCCAGCAGTTTCACAGGGACCTCTGGAAACACCATATATTTT
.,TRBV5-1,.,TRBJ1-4,CASSLERVDWNEKLFF,TGCGCCAGCAGCTTAGAAAGAGTAGATTGGAATGAAAAACTGTTTTTT
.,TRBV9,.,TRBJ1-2,CASSVEGPGDGYTF,TGTGCCAGCAGCGTAGAAGGGCCGGGGGATGGCTACACCTTC
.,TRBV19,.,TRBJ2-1,CASSIWGVNEQFF,TGTGCCAGTAGTATTTGGGGCGTCAATGAGCAGTTCTTC
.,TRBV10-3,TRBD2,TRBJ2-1,CAISRPAGGFNEQFF,TGTGCCATCAGCCGACCGGCGGGAGGGTTCAATGAGCAGTTCTTC
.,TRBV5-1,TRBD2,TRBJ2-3,CASSLKSLAGVLDTQYF,TGCGCCAGCAGCTTGAAAAGCCTAGCGGGAGTCCTAGATACGCAGTATTTT